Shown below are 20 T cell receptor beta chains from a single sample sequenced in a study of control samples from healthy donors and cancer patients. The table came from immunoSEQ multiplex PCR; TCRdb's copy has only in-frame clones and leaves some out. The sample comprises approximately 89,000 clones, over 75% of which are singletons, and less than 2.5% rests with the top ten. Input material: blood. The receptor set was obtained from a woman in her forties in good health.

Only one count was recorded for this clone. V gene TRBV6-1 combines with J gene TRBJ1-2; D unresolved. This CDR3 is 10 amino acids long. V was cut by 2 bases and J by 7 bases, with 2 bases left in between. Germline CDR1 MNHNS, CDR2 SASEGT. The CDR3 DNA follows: TGTGCCAGCAGTGAATTTGGCTACACCTTC. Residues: CASSEFGYTF.

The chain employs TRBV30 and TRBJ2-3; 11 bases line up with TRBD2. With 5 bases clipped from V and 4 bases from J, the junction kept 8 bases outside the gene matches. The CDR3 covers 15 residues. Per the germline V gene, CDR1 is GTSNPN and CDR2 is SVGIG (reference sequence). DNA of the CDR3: TGTGCCTGGTGTAGTAGCGGGGGGGCCTCAGATACGCAGTATTTT. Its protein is CAWCSSGGASDTQYF.

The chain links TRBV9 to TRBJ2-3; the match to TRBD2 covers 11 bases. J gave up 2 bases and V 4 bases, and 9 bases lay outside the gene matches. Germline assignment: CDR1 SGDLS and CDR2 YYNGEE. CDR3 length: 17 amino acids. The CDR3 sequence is CASSRGLAVLNTDTQYF. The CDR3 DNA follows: TGTGCCAGCAGCCGGGGACTAGCGGTTCTCAACACAGATACGCAGTATTTT.

CDR3 loop: CASRQGGYGYTF. The CDR3 bases are TGTGCCAGTAGGCAGGGGGGATATGGCTACACCTTC. The chain carries TRBV19 and TRBJ1-2; 7 positions match TRBD1. Losses at the gene ends were 6 bases for V and 5 bases for J; bases not matched to a gene: 3. The CDR3 is made up of 12 amino acids. In germline, CDR1 is LNHDA, CDR2 SQIVND (reference sequence).

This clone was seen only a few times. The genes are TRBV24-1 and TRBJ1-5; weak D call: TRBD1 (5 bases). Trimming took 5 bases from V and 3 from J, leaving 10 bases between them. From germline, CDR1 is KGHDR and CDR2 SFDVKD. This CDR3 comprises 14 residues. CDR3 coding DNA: TGTGCCACCAGTGTCCCCGGGGCCAATCAGCCCCAGCATTTT. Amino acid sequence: CATSVPGANQPQHF.

CDR3 sequence: CASSGTGSMNTGELFF. The CDR3 bases are TGTGCCAGCAGTGGGACAGGGTCGATGAACACCGGGGAGCTGTTTTTT. V usage is TRBV6-2 or TRBV6-3 and J usage is TRBJ2-2; 9 bases fit TRBD1. The V gene's germline CDR1 is MNHEY and CDR2 SVGEGT. The CDR3 contains 16 residues. The V segment lost 5 bases and the J segment 1 base; nucleotides outside the gene matches: 5.

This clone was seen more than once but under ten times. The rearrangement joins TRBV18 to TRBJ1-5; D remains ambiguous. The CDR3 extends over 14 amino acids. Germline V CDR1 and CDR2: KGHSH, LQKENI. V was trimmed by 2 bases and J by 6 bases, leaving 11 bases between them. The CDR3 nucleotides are TGTGCCAGCTCACCAGTGGGCCTAAGTCAGCCCCAGCATTTT. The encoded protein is CASSPVGLSQPQHF. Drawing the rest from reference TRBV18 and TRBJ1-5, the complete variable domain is NAGVMQNPRHLVRRRGQEARLRCSPMKGHSHVYWYRQLPEEGLKFMVYLQKENIIDESGMPKERFSAEFPKEGPSILRIQQVVRGDSAAYFCASSPVGLSQPQHFGDGTRLSIL.

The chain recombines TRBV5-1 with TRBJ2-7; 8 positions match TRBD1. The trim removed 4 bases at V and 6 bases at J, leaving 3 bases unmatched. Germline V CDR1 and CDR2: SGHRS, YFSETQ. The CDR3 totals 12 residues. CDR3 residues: CASSPGQGEQYF. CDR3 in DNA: TGCGCCAGCAGCCCCGGACAGGGCGAGCAGTACTTC.

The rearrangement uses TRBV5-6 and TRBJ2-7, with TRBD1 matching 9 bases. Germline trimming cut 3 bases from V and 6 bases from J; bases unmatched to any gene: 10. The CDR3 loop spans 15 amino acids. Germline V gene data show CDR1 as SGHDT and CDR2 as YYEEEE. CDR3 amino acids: CASSSAGTGRLEQYF. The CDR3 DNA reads TGTGCCAGCAGCTCGGCGGGGACAGGGCGCCTCGAGCAGTACTTC.

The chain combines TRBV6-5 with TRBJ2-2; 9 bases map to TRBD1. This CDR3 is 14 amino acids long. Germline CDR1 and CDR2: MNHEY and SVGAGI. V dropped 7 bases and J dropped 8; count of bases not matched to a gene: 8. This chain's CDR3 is CASMGQGGMGELFF. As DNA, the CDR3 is TGTGCCAGCATGGGACAGGGCGGGATGGGGGAGCTGTTTTTT.

CDR3 amino acids: CASRIDSPAYEQYF. Written as DNA, the CDR3 is TGCGCCAGCAGGATAGACAGTCCGGCTTACGAGCAGTACTTC. The chain links TRBV5-1 to TRBJ2-7; perhaps TRBD1 as D (5 bases). The germline CDR1 and CDR2 sequences are SGHRS and YFSETQ. CDR3 length: 14 amino acids. V dropped 5 bases and J dropped 4 bases, with 16 bases sitting between them.

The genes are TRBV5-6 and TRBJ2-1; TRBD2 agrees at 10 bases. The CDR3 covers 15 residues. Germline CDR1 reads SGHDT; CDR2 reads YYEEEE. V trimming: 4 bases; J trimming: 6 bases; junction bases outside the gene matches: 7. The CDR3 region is CASSLSGGAGNEQFF. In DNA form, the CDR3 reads TGTGCCAGCAGCCTAAGCGGGGGGGCCGGCAATGAGCAGTTCTTC.

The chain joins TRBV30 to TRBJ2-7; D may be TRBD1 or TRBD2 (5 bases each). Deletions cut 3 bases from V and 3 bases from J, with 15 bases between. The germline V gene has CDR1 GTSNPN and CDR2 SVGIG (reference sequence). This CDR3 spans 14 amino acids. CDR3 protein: CAWSRGTAFYEQYF. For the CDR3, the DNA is TGTGCCTGGAGCCGTGGGACGGCTTTCTACGAGCAGTACTTC.

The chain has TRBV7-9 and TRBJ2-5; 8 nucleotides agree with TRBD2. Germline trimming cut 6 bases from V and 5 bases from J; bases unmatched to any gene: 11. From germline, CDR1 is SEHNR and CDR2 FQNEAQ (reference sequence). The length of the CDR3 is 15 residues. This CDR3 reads CASRRAGDPRETQYF. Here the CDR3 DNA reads TGTGCCAGCAGAAGAGCGGGGGACCCGAGGGAGACCCAGTACTTC.

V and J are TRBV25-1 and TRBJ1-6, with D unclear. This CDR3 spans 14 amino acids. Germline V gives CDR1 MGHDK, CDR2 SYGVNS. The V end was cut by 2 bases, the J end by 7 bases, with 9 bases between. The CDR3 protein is CASSERRGNSPLHF. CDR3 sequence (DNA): TGTGCCAGCAGTGAACGTCGGGGAAATTCACCCCTCCACTTT.

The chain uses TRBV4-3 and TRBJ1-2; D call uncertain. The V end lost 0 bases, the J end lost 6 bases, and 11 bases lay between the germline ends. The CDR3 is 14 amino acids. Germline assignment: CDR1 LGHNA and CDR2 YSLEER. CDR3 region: CASSQDMETDGYTF. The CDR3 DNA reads TGCGCCAGCAGCCAAGATATGGAGACGGATGGCTACACCTTC.

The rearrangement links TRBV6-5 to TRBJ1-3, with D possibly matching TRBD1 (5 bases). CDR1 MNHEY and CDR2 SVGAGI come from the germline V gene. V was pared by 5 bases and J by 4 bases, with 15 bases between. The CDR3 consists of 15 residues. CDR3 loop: CASSTQGRPGNTIYF. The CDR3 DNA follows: TGTGCCAGCAGTACCCAGGGACGTCCCGGAAACACCATATATTTT.

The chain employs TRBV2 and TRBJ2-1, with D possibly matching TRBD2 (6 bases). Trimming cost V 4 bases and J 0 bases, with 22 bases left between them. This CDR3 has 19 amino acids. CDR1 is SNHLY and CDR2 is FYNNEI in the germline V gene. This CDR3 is CASSVGAGTVRSSYNEQFF. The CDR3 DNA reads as TGTGCCAGCAGTGTTGGGGCCGGGACTGTAAGAAGCTCCTACAATGAGCAGTTCTTC.

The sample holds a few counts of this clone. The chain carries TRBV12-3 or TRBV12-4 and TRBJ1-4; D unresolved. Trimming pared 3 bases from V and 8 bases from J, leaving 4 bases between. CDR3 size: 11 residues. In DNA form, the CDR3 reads TGTGCCAGCAGTTTTGGGGAAAAACTGTTTTTT. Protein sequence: CASSFGEKLFF.

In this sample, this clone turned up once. The CDR3 is CASSASGAQETQYF. In DNA form, the CDR3 reads TGTGCCAGCAGCGCTAGCGGGGCCCAAGAGACCCAGTACTTC. The chain employs TRBV9 and TRBJ2-5, with 9 positions matching TRBD2. Germline CDR1 and CDR2: SGDLS and YYNGEE. The trim removed 3 bases at V and 1 base at J, leaving 1 base unmatched. This CDR3 is built from 14 residues.